This TCR beta chain was sequenced during a study of early stage breast cancer tumors. The ends lost 5 bases at V and 3 bases at J; junction bases unmatched: 14. The CDR3 length is 17 residues. Germline assignment: CDR1 ENHRY and CDR2 SYGVKD. Generated by immunoSEQ multiplex PCR, the TCRdb table keeps only in-frame clones and is missing some. Here the sample spans about 36,000 clones, approximately 69% being singletons. The material sequenced was blood. The J gene is TRBJ2-7, the V gene TRBV10-3; the match to TRBD2 covers 9 bases. This clonotype originated in a person between 60 and 69 years old with breast cancer. The CDR3 reads CAISSRGGLAGNYEQYF. The CDR3 nucleotides are TGTGCCATCAGTTCTAGGGGTGGTCTAGCGGGAAACTACGAGCAGTACTTC.